This entry describes one T cell receptor (beta chain). Its antigen remains unknown. 60 Vbeta and 13 Jbeta primers were used in PCR. Measured with immunoSEQ multiplex PCR; TCRdb has only the in-frame clones, and not every one. The sample has approximately 150,000 clones, roughly 84% seen once. This sample is drawn from a study of cytomegalovirus exposure and HLA in healthy donors. Whole-study context: An earlier analysis identified fewer than 130 million unique TCR beta sequences in some 180 million T cells. In terms of ancestry, the Caucasian-associated cluster contained roughly 80% of the roughly 400 genotyped donors. Whole-study findings and limits: Sequence variants that were highly shared formed a cluster that was likely a sequencing artifact.

The sequence was obtained from a man aged 25 to 45 in good health and CMV-seropositive. The sample comprised PBMCs.

The CDR3, as DNA: TGCGCCAGCAGCTTGGCCGCGGGAGGCGCCTACAATGAGCAGTTCTTC. Translation: CASSLAAGGAYNEQFF. V is TRBV5-1 and J is TRBJ2-1; 8 bases are a match to TRBD2. V lost 0 bases to trimming and J lost 2 bases; unmatched junction nucleotides: 4. Germline CDR1 and CDR2: SGHRS and YFSETQ. The CDR3 covers 16 residues. The full variable domain, rest sourced from reference TRBV5-1 and TRBJ2-1, is KAGVTQTPRYLIKTRGQQVTLSCSPISGHRSVSWYQQTPGQGLQFLFEYFSETQRNKGNFPGRFSGRQFSNSRSEMNVSTLELGDSALYLCASSLAAGGAYNEQFFGPGTRLTVL.